The rows below give T cell receptor beta chains drawn from one sample of a study of blood T cells in healthy people across ages. TCRdb ran MiXCR on the 5' RACE reads and lists one entry per CDR3 protein. The data hold some 700,000 distinct CDR3 sequences, with approximately 43% observed a single time. Material for sequencing was blood. Source of these receptors: a woman in her sixties in good health. The CDR3 runs from the conserved cysteine through the conserved F or W. The order of the fields is V gene, D gene, clone size, J gene, CDR3 protein, CDR3 DNA. The D gene is left open where the match is weak. Only part of the rows carry a size: once, few, many, or a class if the clone is expanded.

V gene: TRBV11-1
D gene: .
clone size: once
J gene: TRBJ2-4
CDR3 protein: CASSPASKNIQYF
CDR3 DNA: TGTGCCAGCAGCCCCGCGAGCAAAAACATTCAGTACTTC

V gene: TRBV14
D gene: TRBD2
clone size: few
J gene: TRBJ2-5
CDR3 protein: CASSQGLAEETQYF
CDR3 DNA: TGTGCCAGCAGCCAAGGTCTAGCGGAAGAGACCCAGTACTTC

V gene: TRBV28
D gene: .
clone size: few
J gene: TRBJ2-1
CDR3 protein: CASSPGQGKASGQASYNEQFF
CDR3 DNA: TGTGCCAGCAGTCCAGGACAGGGAAAAGCTAGCGGGCAAGCCTCCTACAATGAGCAGTTCTTC

V gene: TRBV9
D gene: .
clone size: few
J gene: TRBJ2-3
CDR3 protein: CASSEDLYSTDTQYF
CDR3 DNA: TGTGCCAGCAGCGAGGACTTGTACAGCACAGATACGCAGTATTTT

V gene: TRBV18
D gene: .
clone size: .
J gene: TRBJ2-1
CDR3 protein: CASSPTPLNEQFF
CDR3 DNA: TGTGCCAGCTCTCCAACCCCCCTCAATGAGCAGTTCTTC

V gene: TRBV12-3/TRBV12-4
D gene: .
clone size: .
J gene: TRBJ2-1
CDR3 protein: CASSAWTDYNEQFF
CDR3 DNA: TGTGCCAGCAGCGCATGGACAGACTACAATGAGCAGTTCTTC

V gene: TRBV6-2/TRBV6-3
D gene: .
clone size: .
J gene: TRBJ1-4
CDR3 protein: CASSYVQGGEKLFF
CDR3 DNA: TGTGCCAGCAGTTACGTACAGGGCGGTGAAAAACTGTTTTTT

V gene: TRBV6-4
D gene: .
clone size: .
J gene: TRBJ2-3
CDR3 protein: CASSVGLESTDTQYF
CDR3 DNA: TGTGCCAGCAGTGTGGGGCTCGAAAGCACAGATACGCAGTATTTT

V gene: TRBV12-5
D gene: .
clone size: .
J gene: TRBJ1-1
CDR3 protein: CASGPLRRDTEAFF
CDR3 DNA: TGTGCTAGTGGCCCCCTCCGCAGGGACACTGAAGCTTTCTTT

V gene: TRBV5-6
D gene: .
clone size: .
J gene: TRBJ1-2
CDR3 protein: CAGSLAGWAGANYGYTF
CDR3 DNA: TGTGCCGGCAGCTTGGCCGGGTGGGCAGGAGCTAACTATGGCTACACCTTC

V gene: TRBV29-1
D gene: .
clone size: many
J gene: TRBJ1-2
CDR3 protein: CSVSGEGYGYTF
CDR3 DNA: TGCAGCGTTTCAGGGGAGGGCTATGGCTACACCTTC

V gene: TRBV11-2
D gene: .
clone size: .
J gene: TRBJ2-3
CDR3 protein: CASSSKGLGTDTQYF
CDR3 DNA: TGTGCCAGCAGCTCAAAGGGTTTGGGCACAGATACGCAGTATTTT

V gene: TRBV4-2
D gene: .
clone size: .
J gene: TRBJ1-2
CDR3 protein: CVSSQEAGWEGYTF
CDR3 DNA: TGTGTCAGCAGCCAAGAGGCCGGCTGGGAGGGCTACACCTTC

V gene: TRBV14
D gene: .
clone size: few
J gene: TRBJ2-5
CDR3 protein: CASSQYIGGETQYF
CDR3 DNA: TGTGCCAGCAGCCAATATATCGGTGGGGAGACCCAGTACTTC

V gene: TRBV28
D gene: TRBD1
clone size: .
J gene: TRBJ2-7
CDR3 protein: CASTGTGSLGQYF
CDR3 DNA: TGTGCCAGCACCGGGACAGGGTCCCTCGGGCAGTACTTC

V gene: TRBV29-1
D gene: .
clone size: .
J gene: TRBJ1-1
CDR3 protein: CSVSHGPFRGGTEAFF
CDR3 DNA: TGCAGCGTATCCCATGGTCCCTTTAGGGGTGGCACTGAAGCTTTCTTT

V gene: TRBV20-1
D gene: TRBD2
clone size: once
J gene: TRBJ2-7
CDR3 protein: CSARGGTISSYEQYF
CDR3 DNA: TGCAGTGCTAGAGGTGGGACTATATCAAGCTACGAGCAGTACTTC

V gene: TRBV13
D gene: .
clone size: .
J gene: TRBJ2-4
CDR3 protein: CASSPTGGDIQYF
CDR3 DNA: TGTGCCAGCAGCCCGACAGGAGGGGACATTCAGTACTTC

V gene: TRBV10-3
D gene: .
clone size: .
J gene: TRBJ2-5
CDR3 protein: CAMAWGAQETQYF
CDR3 DNA: TGTGCCATGGCCTGGGGGGCTCAAGAGACCCAGTACTTC

V gene: TRBV5-1
D gene: TRBD1
clone size: .
J gene: TRBJ2-1
CDR3 protein: CASSWRTGGESIGEQFF
CDR3 DNA: TGCGCCAGCAGCTGGAGGACAGGGGGCGAATCGATTGGTGAGCAGTTCTTC

V gene: TRBV20-1
D gene: TRBD2
clone size: few
J gene: TRBJ2-1
CDR3 protein: CSARDWLLAGPDEQFF
CDR3 DNA: TGCAGTGCTAGAGATTGGTTGCTAGCGGGGCCCGATGAGCAGTTCTTC

V gene: TRBV18
D gene: .
clone size: .
J gene: TRBJ2-5
CDR3 protein: CASSPPTGETQYF
CDR3 DNA: TGTGCCAGCTCACCACCTACAGGAGAGACCCAGTACTTC

V gene: TRBV20-1
D gene: .
clone size: .
J gene: TRBJ2-2
CDR3 protein: CSAGGTSTGELFF
CDR3 DNA: TGCAGTGCTGGCGGGACCTCAACCGGGGAGCTGTTTTTT

V gene: TRBV29-1
D gene: .
clone size: many
J gene: TRBJ2-1
CDR3 protein: CSVEDPFANNEQFF
CDR3 DNA: TGCAGCGTTGAAGATCCTTTCGCCAACAATGAGCAGTTCTTC

V gene: TRBV12-3/TRBV12-4
D gene: TRBD2
clone size: .
J gene: TRBJ2-1
CDR3 protein: CASSSRAGVPSYNEQFF
CDR3 DNA: TGTGCCAGCAGTTCTAGAGCGGGGGTCCCCTCCTACAATGAGCAGTTCTTC

V gene: TRBV7-3
D gene: .
clone size: .
J gene: TRBJ2-1
CDR3 protein: CASSPFGGPINKQFF
CDR3 DNA: TGTGCCAGCAGCCCCTTCGGGGGCCCCATTAATAAGCAGTTCTTC

V gene: TRBV4-1
D gene: TRBD1
clone size: many
J gene: TRBJ2-1
CDR3 protein: CASSQERTGPNEQFF
CDR3 DNA: TGCGCCAGCAGCCAAGAAAGGACAGGCCCCAATGAGCAGTTCTTC

V gene: TRBV10-3
D gene: .
clone size: .
J gene: TRBJ2-3
CDR3 protein: CAISENDVTDTQYF
CDR3 DNA: TGTGCCATCAGTGAGAACGATGTCACAGATACGCAGTATTTT

V gene: TRBV7-9
D gene: .
clone size: few
J gene: TRBJ1-1
CDR3 protein: CASSTTANTEAFF
CDR3 DNA: TGTGCCAGCAGCACCACAGCGAACACTGAAGCTTTCTTT

V gene: TRBV7-9
D gene: .
clone size: .
J gene: TRBJ2-7
CDR3 protein: CASSPGVELTYEQYF
CDR3 DNA: TGTGCCAGCAGCCCAGGGGTCGAACTAACCTACGAGCAGTACTTC

V gene: TRBV5-1
D gene: .
clone size: .
J gene: TRBJ2-3
CDR3 protein: CASSWAQGGTDTQYF
CDR3 DNA: TGCGCCAGCAGCTGGGCACAGGGAGGCACAGATACGCAGTATTTT

V gene: TRBV5-1
D gene: .
clone size: .
J gene: TRBJ1-6
CDR3 protein: CASSSSDRWDSPLHF
CDR3 DNA: TGCGCCAGCAGCTCCTCCGACAGGTGGGATTCACCCCTCCACTTT

V gene: TRBV11-2
D gene: TRBD1
clone size: .
J gene: TRBJ2-4
CDR3 protein: CASSRTGPIQYF
CDR3 DNA: TGTGCCAGCAGCAGGACAGGGCCCATTCAGTACTTC

V gene: TRBV7-8
D gene: TRBD1
clone size: .
J gene: TRBJ2-1
CDR3 protein: CASSLFGTGNNEQFF
CDR3 DNA: TGTGCCAGCAGCTTATTCGGGACAGGGAACAATGAGCAGTTCTTC

V gene: TRBV6-5
D gene: TRBD2
clone size: .
J gene: TRBJ2-2
CDR3 protein: CASSYSPSGISGELFF
CDR3 DNA: TGTGCCAGCAGTTACTCGCCTAGCGGGATTAGCGGGGAGCTGTTTTTT

V gene: TRBV10-3
D gene: .
clone size: many
J gene: TRBJ2-5
CDR3 protein: CAISAGTEQETQYF
CDR3 DNA: TGTGCCATCAGCGCCGGGACGGAACAAGAGACCCAGTACTTC

V gene: TRBV29-1
D gene: TRBD2
clone size: .
J gene: TRBJ2-1
CDR3 protein: CSVDPAGTFNEQFF
CDR3 DNA: TGCAGCGTTGATCCAGCGGGAACCTTCAATGAGCAGTTCTTC

V gene: TRBV21-1
D gene: .
clone size: .
J gene: TRBJ2-3
CDR3 protein: CASSNPAGGPQDTQYF
CDR3 DNA: TGTGCCAGCAGCAACCCCGCGGGAGGGCCCCAAGATACGCAGTATTTT

V gene: TRBV4-2
D gene: .
clone size: many
J gene: TRBJ2-5
CDR3 protein: CASSQAATQETQYF
CDR3 DNA: TGTGCCAGCAGCCAAGCTGCGACACAAGAGACCCAGTACTTC

V gene: TRBV20-1
D gene: .
clone size: few
J gene: TRBJ2-7
CDR3 protein: CSAREEAYEQYF
CDR3 DNA: TGCAGTGCTAGAGAAGAGGCCTACGAGCAGTACTTC

V gene: TRBV7-9
D gene: .
clone size: many
J gene: TRBJ1-2
CDR3 protein: CASSLSAGRFYGYTF
CDR3 DNA: TGTGCCAGCAGTCTCTCGGCAGGGAGGTTTTATGGCTACACCTTC

V gene: TRBV3-1
D gene: .
clone size: .
J gene: TRBJ2-1
CDR3 protein: CAGTPTGGGVPYNEQFF
CDR3 DNA: TGTGCCGGCACCCCAACGGGTGGCGGGGTCCCCTACAATGAGCAGTTCTTC

V gene: TRBV12-3/TRBV12-4
D gene: .
clone size: few
J gene: TRBJ2-3
CDR3 protein: CASSFGLAAAFADTQYF
CDR3 DNA: TGTGCCAGCAGTTTTGGATTGGCAGCTGCATTTGCAGATACGCAGTATTTT

V gene: TRBV7-3
D gene: .
clone size: few
J gene: TRBJ2-1
CDR3 protein: CASSTTQISYNEQFF
CDR3 DNA: TGTGCCAGCAGCACAACCCAGATCTCCTACAATGAGCAGTTCTTC

V gene: TRBV20-1
D gene: .
clone size: few
J gene: TRBJ2-1
CDR3 protein: CSASGTPANEQFF
CDR3 DNA: TGCAGTGCTAGTGGGACCCCGGCTAATGAGCAGTTCTTC

V gene: TRBV20-1
D gene: TRBD1
clone size: .
J gene: TRBJ1-2
CDR3 protein: CSAHRGQGGTYGYTF
CDR3 DNA: TGCAGTGCGCATCGGGGACAGGGTGGGACTTATGGCTACACCTTC

V gene: TRBV27
D gene: TRBD2
clone size: .
J gene: TRBJ2-1
CDR3 protein: CASSLSGGVGQFF
CDR3 DNA: TGTGCCAGCAGTTTATCGGGGGGGGTAGGGCAGTTCTTC

V gene: TRBV6-2/TRBV6-3
D gene: .
clone size: .
J gene: TRBJ1-5
CDR3 protein: CASSRGGGMSQPQHF
CDR3 DNA: TGTGCCAGCAGTCGAGGTGGGGGGATGAGTCAGCCCCAGCATTTT

V gene: TRBV27
D gene: .
clone size: few
J gene: TRBJ2-7
CDR3 protein: CASSFSGAYEQYF
CDR3 DNA: TGTGCCAGCAGTTTCTCAGGTGCCTACGAGCAGTACTTC

V gene: TRBV11-1
D gene: TRBD2
clone size: few
J gene: TRBJ2-7
CDR3 protein: CASSLGLAAEQYF
CDR3 DNA: TGTGCCAGCAGCTTGGGACTAGCGGCTGAGCAGTACTTC

V gene: TRBV10-3
D gene: TRBD2
clone size: .
J gene: TRBJ2-3
CDR3 protein: CAISESIGTSSADTQYF
CDR3 DNA: TGTGCCATCAGTGAGTCGATTGGGACTAGTTCGGCAGATACGCAGTATTTT

V gene: TRBV6-2/TRBV6-3
D gene: .
clone size: few
J gene: TRBJ2-1
CDR3 protein: CASRRLGRNEQFF
CDR3 DNA: TGTGCCAGCAGGCGCTTAGGGCGCAATGAGCAGTTCTTC

V gene: TRBV9
D gene: .
clone size: .
J gene: TRBJ2-1
CDR3 protein: CASSVAGSNEQFF
CDR3 DNA: TGCGCCAGCAGCGTGGCAGGGTCCAATGAGCAGTTCTTC

V gene: TRBV6-2/TRBV6-3
D gene: .
clone size: .
J gene: TRBJ2-4
CDR3 protein: CASSLRGGGAKNIQYF
CDR3 DNA: TGTGCCAGCAGCTTACGAGGGGGAGGAGCCAAAAACATTCAGTACTTC

V gene: TRBV12-3/TRBV12-4
D gene: .
clone size: .
J gene: TRBJ2-3
CDR3 protein: CASSFRGAGDMEYF
CDR3 DNA: TGTGCCAGCAGTTTTAGGGGGGCCGGAGATATGGAGTATTTT

V gene: TRBV20-1
D gene: .
clone size: .
J gene: TRBJ2-3
CDR3 protein: CSARLSSGSTDTQYF
CDR3 DNA: TGCAGTGCTAGACTGTCCAGCGGAAGCACAGATACGCAGTATTTT

V gene: TRBV7-8
D gene: TRBD2
clone size: .
J gene: TRBJ2-5
CDR3 protein: CASSLGEGGRVSRETQYF
CDR3 DNA: TGTGCCAGCAGCTTAGGCGAGGGCGGGAGGGTTTCTAGAGAGACCCAGTACTTC

V gene: TRBV7-2
D gene: TRBD2
clone size: few
J gene: TRBJ2-5
CDR3 protein: CASSFLAGYAQETQYF
CDR3 DNA: TGTGCCAGCAGCTTCCTAGCGGGCTACGCCCAAGAGACCCAGTACTTC

V gene: TRBV20-1
D gene: .
clone size: few
J gene: TRBJ2-7
CDR3 protein: CSAQGNGRPYEQYF
CDR3 DNA: TGCAGTGCTCAAGGGAATGGGCGGCCCTACGAGCAGTACTTC